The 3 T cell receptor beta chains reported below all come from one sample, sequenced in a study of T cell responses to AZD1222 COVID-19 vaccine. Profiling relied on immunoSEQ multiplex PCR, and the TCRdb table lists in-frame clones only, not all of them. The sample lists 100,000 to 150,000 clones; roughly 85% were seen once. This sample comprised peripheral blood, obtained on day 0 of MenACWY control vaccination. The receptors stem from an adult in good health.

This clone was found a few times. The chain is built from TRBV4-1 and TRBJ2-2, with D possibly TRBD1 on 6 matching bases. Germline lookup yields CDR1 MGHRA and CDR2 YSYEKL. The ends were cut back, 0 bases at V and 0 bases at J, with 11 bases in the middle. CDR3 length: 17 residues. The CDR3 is CASSQEARQANTGELFF. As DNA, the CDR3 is TGCGCCAGCAGCCAAGAAGCCCGACAGGCGAACACCGGGGAGCTGTTTTTT.

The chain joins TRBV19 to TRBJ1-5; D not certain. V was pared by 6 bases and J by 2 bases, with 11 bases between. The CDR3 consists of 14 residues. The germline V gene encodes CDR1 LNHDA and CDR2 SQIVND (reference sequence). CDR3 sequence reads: CASRLASRNQPQHF. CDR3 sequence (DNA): TGTGCCAGTAGGTTGGCCTCTCGCAATCAGCCCCAGCATTTT.

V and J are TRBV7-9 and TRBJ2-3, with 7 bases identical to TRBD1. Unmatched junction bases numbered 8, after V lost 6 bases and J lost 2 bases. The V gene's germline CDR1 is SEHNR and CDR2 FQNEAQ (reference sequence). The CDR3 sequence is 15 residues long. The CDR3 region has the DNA TGTGCCAGCAGTCCCAACAGGGGCCACACAGATACGCAGTATTTT. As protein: CASSPNRGHTDTQYF.